A selection of T cell receptor beta chains follows, all from one sample in a study of a mutant IDH1 vaccine in newly diagnosed glioma. These receptors lack a known antigen. Data came from immunoSEQ multiplex PCR; TCRdb stores just in-frame clones and leaves some out. The sample has around 84,000 clones, 81% seen once; the top ten hold approximately 5.4%. The sequenced sample was PBMCs, obtained from a glioma patient whose treatment included an IDH1 peptide vaccine. The receptor source for this set is a man aged 35 to 55 with glioma. The CDR3 runs from the conserved cysteine through the conserved F or W. A D gene is named only where the DNA matches it firmly.

v_call: TRBV2; d_call: TRBD2; cdr3_aa: CASRDGTSGYNEQFF
v_call: TRBV13; d_call: .; cdr3_aa: CASSGGRTANTEAFF
v_call: TRBV7-9; d_call: .; cdr3_aa: CASSSGGDEQFF
v_call: TRBV10-1; d_call: .; cdr3_aa: CASSEPGDYEQYF
v_call: TRBV7-2; d_call: .; cdr3_aa: CASSRYSATNEKLFF
v_call: TRBV5-1; d_call: .; cdr3_aa: CASSSGAGHRSWANVLTF
v_call: TRBV28; d_call: .; cdr3_aa: CASSLTSGAGAFF
v_call: TRBV7-2; d_call: .; cdr3_aa: CASSARQEQFF
v_call: TRBV7-2; d_call: TRBD2; cdr3_aa: CASSLARLAGVTGELFF
v_call: TRBV9; d_call: TRBD2; cdr3_aa: CASSGSGTSVYNEQFF
v_call: TRBV18; d_call: .; cdr3_aa: CASSPRTGAGVGGNTIYF
v_call: TRBV5-8; d_call: .; cdr3_aa: CASSLAGRGWSYNEQFF
v_call: TRBV2; d_call: TRBD2; cdr3_aa: CASSGGGRLYEQYF
v_call: TRBV5-1; d_call: .; cdr3_aa: CASSLTGATDTQYF
v_call: TRBV27; d_call: TRBD1; cdr3_aa: CASSMAGQGAYGYTF
v_call: TRBV4-2; d_call: TRBD1; cdr3_aa: CASSLGQSSYEQYF
v_call: TRBV30; d_call: .; cdr3_aa: CAWSVGQETQYF
v_call: TRBV5-4; d_call: .; cdr3_aa: CASSLGGADQPQHF
v_call: TRBV5-1; d_call: TRBD2; cdr3_aa: CASSPTSAKGNEQFF
v_call: TRBV29-1; d_call: .; cdr3_aa: CSAGRGNTEAFF
v_call: TRBV7-9; d_call: TRBD2; cdr3_aa: CASSLLAGGQETQYF
v_call: TRBV29-1; d_call: .; cdr3_aa: CSVHHALAPTGEQFF
v_call: TRBV9; d_call: .; cdr3_aa: CASSNGDNRWETQYF
v_call: TRBV4-2; d_call: TRBD1; cdr3_aa: CASSRTGKGVTEAFF
v_call: TRBV6-1; d_call: TRBD2; cdr3_aa: CASSGGGRQAYEQYF
v_call: TRBV7-6; d_call: TRBD2; cdr3_aa: CASSSGGRAGNEQFF
v_call: TRBV27; d_call: TRBD2; cdr3_aa: CASSSTAGWEGQYF
v_call: TRBV7-3; d_call: .; cdr3_aa: CASSPRGGDGYTF